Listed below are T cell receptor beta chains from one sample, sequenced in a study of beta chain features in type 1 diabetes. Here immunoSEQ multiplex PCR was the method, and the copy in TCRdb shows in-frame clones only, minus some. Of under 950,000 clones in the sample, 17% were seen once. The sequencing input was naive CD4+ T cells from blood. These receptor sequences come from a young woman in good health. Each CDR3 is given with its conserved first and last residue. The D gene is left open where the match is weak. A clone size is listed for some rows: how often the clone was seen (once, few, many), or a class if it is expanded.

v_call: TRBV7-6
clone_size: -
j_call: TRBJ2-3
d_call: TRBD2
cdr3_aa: CASSLAFFGTSGINTQYF
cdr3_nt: TGTGCCAGCAGCTTAGCGTTTTTTGGAACTAGCGGGATAAATACGCAGTATTTT

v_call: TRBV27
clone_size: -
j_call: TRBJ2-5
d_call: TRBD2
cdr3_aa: CASRLGGGTQYF
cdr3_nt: TGTGCCAGCAGATTAGGCGGGGGGACCCAGTACTTC

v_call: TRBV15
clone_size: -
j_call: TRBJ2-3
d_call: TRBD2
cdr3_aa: CATSRSTGTSGSGDTQYF
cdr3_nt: TGTGCCACCAGCAGAAGTACCGGGACTAGCGGGAGCGGTGATACGCAGTATTTT

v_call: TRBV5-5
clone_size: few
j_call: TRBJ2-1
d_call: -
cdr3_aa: CASSLVGVMEQFF
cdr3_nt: TGTGCCAGCAGCTTGGTGGGGGTAATGGAGCAGTTCTTC

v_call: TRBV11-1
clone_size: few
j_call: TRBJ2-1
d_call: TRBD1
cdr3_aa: CASSSSWTGVVNEQFF
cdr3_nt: TGTGCCAGCAGCTCATCCTGGACAGGGGTGGTCAATGAGCAGTTCTTC

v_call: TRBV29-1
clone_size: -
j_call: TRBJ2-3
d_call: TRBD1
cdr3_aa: CSARQGPSTDTQYF
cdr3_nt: TGCAGCGCTCGACAGGGACCAAGCACAGATACGCAGTATTTT

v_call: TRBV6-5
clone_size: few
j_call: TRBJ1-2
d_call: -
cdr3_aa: CASSDRMPGVLDTF
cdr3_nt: TGTGCCAGCAGTGACAGAATGCCAGGGGTCCTGGACACCTTC

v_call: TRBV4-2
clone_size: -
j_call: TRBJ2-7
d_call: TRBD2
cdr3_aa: CASSREGPGIAYEQYF
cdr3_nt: TGTGCCAGCAGCCGGGAGGGTCCAGGGATTGCCTACGAGCAGTACTTC

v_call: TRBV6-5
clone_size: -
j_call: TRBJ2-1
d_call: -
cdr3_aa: CASSYNQAYNEQFF
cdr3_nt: TGTGCCAGCAGTTACAATCAGGCGTACAATGAGCAGTTCTTC

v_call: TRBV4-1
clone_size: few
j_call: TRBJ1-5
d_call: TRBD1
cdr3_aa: CASSLIPGTGDQPQHF
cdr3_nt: TGCGCCAGCAGCCTCATACCTGGGACAGGGGATCAGCCCCAGCATTTT

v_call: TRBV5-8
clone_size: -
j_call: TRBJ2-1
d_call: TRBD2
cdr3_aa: CASGSGRHSYNEQFF
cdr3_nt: TGTGCCAGCGGTAGCGGGCGCCACTCCTACAATGAGCAGTTCTTC

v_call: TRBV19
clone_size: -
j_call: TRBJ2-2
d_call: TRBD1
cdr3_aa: CASRRRDRGTGELFF
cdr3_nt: TGTGCCAGTAGACGGCGGGACAGGGGGACCGGGGAGCTGTTTTTT

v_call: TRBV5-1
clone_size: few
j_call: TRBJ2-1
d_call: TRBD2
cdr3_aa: CASSDSGSNYNEQFF
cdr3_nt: TGCGCCAGCAGCGATAGCGGGAGCAACTACAATGAGCAGTTCTTC

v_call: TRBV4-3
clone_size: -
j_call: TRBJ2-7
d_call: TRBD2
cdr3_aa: CASSLTSGRAWYEQYF
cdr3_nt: TGCGCCAGCAGCCTCACTAGCGGGAGGGCCTGGTACGAGCAGTACTTC

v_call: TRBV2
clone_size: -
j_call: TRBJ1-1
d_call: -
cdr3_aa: CASSVVGGPTEAFF
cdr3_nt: TGTGCCAGCAGTGTTGTGGGGGGGCCCACTGAAGCTTTCTTT

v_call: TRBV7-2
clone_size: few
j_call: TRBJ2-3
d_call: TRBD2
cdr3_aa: CASSSRASGSRFNTQYF
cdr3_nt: TGTGCCAGCAGCTCCAGGGCTAGCGGGAGTCGTTTTAATACGCAGTATTTT